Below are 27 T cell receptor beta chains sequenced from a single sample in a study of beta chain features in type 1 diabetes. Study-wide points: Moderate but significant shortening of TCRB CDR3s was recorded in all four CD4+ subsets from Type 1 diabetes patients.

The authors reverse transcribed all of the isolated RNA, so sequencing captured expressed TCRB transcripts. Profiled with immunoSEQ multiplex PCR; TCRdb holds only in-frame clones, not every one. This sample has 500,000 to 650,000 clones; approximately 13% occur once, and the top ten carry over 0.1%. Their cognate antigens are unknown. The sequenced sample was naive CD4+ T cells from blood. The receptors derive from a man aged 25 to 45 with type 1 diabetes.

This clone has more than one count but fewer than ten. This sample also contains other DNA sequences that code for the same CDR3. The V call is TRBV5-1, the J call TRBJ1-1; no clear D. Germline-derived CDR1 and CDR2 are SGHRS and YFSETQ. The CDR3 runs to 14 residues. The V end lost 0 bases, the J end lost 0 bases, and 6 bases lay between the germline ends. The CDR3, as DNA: TGCGCCAGCAGCTTGGCGGGAATGAACACTGAAGCTTTCTTT. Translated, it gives CASSLAGMNTEAFF.

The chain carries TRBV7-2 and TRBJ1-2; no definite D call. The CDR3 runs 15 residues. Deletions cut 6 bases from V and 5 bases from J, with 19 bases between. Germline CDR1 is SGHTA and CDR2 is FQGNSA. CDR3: CASSPAVRSLYGYTF. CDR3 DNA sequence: TGTGCCAGCAGTCCAGCTGTGAGGTCCCTTTATGGCTACACCTTC.

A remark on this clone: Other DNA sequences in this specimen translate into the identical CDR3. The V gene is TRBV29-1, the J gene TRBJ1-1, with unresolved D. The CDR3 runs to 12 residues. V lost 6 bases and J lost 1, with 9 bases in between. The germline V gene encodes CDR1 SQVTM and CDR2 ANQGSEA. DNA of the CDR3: TGCAGCGTCGGGCGGGGGAACACTGAAGCTTTCTTT. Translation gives CSVGRGNTEAFF.

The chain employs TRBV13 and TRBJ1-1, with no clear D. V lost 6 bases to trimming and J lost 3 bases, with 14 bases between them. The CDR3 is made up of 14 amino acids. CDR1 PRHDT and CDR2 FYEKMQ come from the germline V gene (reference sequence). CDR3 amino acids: CASSPNPRDTEAFF. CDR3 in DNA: TGTGCCAGCAGTCCGAATCCCCGGGACACTGAAGCTTTCTTT. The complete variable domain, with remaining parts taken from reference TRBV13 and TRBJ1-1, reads AAGVIQSPRHLIKEKRETATLKCYPIPRHDTVYWYQQGPGQDPQFLISFYEKMQSDKGSIPDRFSAQQFSDYHSELNMSSLELGDSALYFCASSPNPRDTEAFFGQGTRLTVV.

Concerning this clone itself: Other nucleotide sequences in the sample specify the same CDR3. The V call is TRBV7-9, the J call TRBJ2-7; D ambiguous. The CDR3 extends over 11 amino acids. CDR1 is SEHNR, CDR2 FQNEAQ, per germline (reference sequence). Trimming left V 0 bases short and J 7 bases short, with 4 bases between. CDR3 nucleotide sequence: TGTGCCAGCAGCTTAGCGGGGGAGCAGTACTTC. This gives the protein CASSLAGEQYF.

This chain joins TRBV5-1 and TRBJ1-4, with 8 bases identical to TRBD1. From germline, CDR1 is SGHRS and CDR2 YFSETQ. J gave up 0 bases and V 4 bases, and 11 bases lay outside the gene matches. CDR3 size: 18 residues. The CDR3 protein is CASSRSDRGLATNEKLFF. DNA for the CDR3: TGCGCCAGCAGCCGATCCGACAGGGGACTGGCAACTAATGAAAAACTGTTTTTT.

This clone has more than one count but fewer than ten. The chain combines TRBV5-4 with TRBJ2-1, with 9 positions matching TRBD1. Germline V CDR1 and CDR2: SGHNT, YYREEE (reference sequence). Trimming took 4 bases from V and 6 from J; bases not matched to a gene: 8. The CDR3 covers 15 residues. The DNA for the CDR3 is TGTGCCAGCAGCACCAGACAGGGGGACGCCAATGAGCAGTTCTTC. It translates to CASSTRQGDANEQFF.

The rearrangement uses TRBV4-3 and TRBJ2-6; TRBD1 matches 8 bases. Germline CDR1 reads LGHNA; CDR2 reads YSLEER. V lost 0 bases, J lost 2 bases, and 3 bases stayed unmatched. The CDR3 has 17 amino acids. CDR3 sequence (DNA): TGCGCCAGCAGCCAAGATCAGGGGGCCCCTGGGGCCAACGTCCTGACTTTC. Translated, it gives CASSQDQGAPGANVLTF.

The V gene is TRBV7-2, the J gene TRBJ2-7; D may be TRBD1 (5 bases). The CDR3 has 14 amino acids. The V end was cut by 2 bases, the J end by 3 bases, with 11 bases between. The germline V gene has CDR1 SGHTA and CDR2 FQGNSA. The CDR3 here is CASSLLDTNYEQYF. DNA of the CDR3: TGTGCCAGCAGCTTACTGGACACTAACTACGAGCAGTACTTC.

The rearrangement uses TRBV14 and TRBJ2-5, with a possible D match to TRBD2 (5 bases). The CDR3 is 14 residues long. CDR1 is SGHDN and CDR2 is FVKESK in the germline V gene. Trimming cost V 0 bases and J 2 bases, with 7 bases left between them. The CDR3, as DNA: TGTGCCAGCAGCCAAGAGCCGGGGCAAGAGACCCAGTACTTC. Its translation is CASSQEPGQETQYF.

For the CDR3, the DNA is TGTGCCAGCAGTTACGAGACTAGGTCTGAGCAGTTCTTC. Protein sequence: CASSYETRSEQFF. The genes are TRBV6-6 and TRBJ2-1, with D perhaps matching TRBD2 (6 bases). Germline CDR1 and CDR2: MNHNY and SVGAGI (reference sequence). Trimming took 2 bases from V and 9 from J, leaving 11 bases between them. The CDR3 length is 13 residues.

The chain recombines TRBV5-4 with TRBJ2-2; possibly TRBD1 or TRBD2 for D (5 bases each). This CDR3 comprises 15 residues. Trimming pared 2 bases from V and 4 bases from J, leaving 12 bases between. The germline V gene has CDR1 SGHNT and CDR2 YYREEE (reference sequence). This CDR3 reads CASSFGGGGTGELFF. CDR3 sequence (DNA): TGTGCCAGCAGCTTCGGAGGTGGGGGCACCGGGGAGCTGTTTTTT.

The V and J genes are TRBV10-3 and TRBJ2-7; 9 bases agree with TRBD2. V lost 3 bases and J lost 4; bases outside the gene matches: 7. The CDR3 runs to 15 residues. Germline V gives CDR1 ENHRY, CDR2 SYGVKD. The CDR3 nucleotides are TGTGCCATCAGTGATGGTAGCGGGGGAATGTACGAGCAGTACTTC. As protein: CAISDGSGGMYEQYF.

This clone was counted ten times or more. CDR3 region: CASSLQGTGNTIYF. CDR3 DNA sequence: TGTGCCAGCAGCCTTCAGGGGACTGGAAACACCATATATTTT. The chain couples TRBV21-1 to TRBJ1-3; TRBD1 was called by the table and not checked on the DNA. TRBV21-1 is marked as a pseudogene. This CDR3 is 14 amino acids long.

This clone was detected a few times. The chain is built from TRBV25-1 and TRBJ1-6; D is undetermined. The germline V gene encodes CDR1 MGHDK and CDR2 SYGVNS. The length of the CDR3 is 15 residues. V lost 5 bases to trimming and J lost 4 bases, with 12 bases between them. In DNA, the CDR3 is TGTGCCAGCAGTCCCAGCAGCTCGTATAATTCACCCCTCCACTTT. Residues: CASSPSSSYNSPLHF.

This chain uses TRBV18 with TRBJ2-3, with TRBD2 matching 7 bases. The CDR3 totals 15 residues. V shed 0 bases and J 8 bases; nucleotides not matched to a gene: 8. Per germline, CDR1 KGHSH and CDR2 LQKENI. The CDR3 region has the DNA TGTGCCAGCTCACCACCATCCAGCGGGGATGGTACGCAGTATTTT. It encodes CASSPPSSGDGTQYF.

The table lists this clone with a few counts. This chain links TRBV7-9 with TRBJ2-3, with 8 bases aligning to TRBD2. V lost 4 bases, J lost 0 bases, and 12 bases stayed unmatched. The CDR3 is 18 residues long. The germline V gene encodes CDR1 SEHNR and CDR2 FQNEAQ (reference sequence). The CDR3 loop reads CASSSPGSGGGSTDTQYF. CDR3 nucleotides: TGTGCCAGCAGCTCTCCTGGAAGCGGGGGTGGGAGCACAGATACGCAGTATTTT.

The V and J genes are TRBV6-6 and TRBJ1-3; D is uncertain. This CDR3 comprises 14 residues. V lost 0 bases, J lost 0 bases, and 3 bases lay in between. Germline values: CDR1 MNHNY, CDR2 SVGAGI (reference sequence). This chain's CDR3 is CASSYSVSGNTIYF. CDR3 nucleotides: TGTGCCAGCAGTTACTCCGTCTCTGGAAACACCATATATTTT.

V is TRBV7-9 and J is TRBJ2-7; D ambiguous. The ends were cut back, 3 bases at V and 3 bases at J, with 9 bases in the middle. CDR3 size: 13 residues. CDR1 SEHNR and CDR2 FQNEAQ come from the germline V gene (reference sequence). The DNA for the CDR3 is TGTGCCAGCAGCTTGCCCGTTGGCTACGAGCAGTACTTC. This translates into CASSLPVGYEQYF.

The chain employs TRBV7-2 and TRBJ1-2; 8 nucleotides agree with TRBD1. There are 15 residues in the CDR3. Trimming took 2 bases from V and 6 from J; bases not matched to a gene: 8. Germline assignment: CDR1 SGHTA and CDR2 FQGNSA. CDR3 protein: CASSLFVDRGDGYTF. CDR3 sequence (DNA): TGTGCCAGCAGCTTATTTGTAGACAGGGGAGATGGCTACACCTTC.

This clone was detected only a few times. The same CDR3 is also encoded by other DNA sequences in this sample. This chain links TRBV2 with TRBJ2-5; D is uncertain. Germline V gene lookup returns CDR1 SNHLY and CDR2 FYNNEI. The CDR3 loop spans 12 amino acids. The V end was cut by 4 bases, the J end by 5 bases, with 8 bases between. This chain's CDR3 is CASSVGRETQYF. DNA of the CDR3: TGTGCCAGCAGTGTGGGAAGGGAGACCCAGTACTTC.

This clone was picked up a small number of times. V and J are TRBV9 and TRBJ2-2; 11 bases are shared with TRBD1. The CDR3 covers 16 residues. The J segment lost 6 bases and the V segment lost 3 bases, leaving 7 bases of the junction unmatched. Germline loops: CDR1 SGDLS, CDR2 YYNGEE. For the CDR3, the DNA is TGTGCCAGCAGCGCCCGGGACAGGGGGGTACCCGGGGAGCTGTTTTTT. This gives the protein CASSARDRGVPGELFF.

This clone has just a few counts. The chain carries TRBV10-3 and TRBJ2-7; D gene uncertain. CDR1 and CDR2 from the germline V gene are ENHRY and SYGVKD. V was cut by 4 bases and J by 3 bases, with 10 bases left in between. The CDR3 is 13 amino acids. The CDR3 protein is CAISAAKLYEQYF. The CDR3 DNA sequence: TGTGCCATCAGTGCTGCCAAACTCTACGAGCAGTACTTC.

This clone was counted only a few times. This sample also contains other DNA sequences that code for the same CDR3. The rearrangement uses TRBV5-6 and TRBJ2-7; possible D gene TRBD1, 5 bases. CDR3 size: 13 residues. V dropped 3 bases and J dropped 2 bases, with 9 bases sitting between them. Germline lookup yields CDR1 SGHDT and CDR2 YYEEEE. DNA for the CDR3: TGTGCCAGCAGCTCCGGACAACCCTACGAGCAGTACTTC. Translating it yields CASSSGQPYEQYF.

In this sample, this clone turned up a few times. The CDR3 DNA follows: TGTGCCAGCAGCTTGGGTCCGAGCACAGATACGCAGTATTTT. It encodes CASSLGPSTDTQYF. This chain connects TRBV7-2 to TRBJ2-3; D is unresolved. Between the trimmed V and J ends, which lost 3 bases and 0 bases, there was a span of 7 bases. The CDR3 contains 14 residues. CDR1 is SGHTA and CDR2 is FQGNSA in the germline V gene.

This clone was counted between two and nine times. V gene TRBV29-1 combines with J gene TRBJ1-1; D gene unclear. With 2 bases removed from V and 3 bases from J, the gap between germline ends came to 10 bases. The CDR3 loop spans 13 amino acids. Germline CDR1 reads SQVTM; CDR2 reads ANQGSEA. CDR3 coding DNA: TGCAGCGTTGAAAGAGGGCTGGACACTGAAGCTTTCTTT. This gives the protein CSVERGLDTEAFF.

For the CDR3, the DNA is TGTGCCAGTAGCACCGGGGGAACTAATGAAAAACTGTTTTTT. The encoded protein is CASSTGGTNEKLFF. V usage is TRBV19 and J usage is TRBJ1-4; the D gene is possibly TRBD1 (5 bases). The V gene lost 6 bases and the J gene lost 1 base, with 9 bases spanning the gap. The germline CDR1 and CDR2 sequences are LNHDA and SQIVND (reference sequence). The CDR3 loop spans 14 amino acids.